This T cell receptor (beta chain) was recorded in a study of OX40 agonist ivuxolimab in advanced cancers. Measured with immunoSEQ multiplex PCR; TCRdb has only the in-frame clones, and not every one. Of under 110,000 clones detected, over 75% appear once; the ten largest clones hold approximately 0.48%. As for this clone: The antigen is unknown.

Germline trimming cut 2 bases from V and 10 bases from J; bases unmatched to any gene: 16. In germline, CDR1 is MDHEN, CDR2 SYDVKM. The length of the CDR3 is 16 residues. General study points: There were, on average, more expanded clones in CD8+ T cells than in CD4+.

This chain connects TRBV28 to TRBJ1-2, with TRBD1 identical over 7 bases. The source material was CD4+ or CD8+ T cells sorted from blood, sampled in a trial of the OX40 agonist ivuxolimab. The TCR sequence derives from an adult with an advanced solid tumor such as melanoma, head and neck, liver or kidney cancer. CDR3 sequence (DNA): TGTGCCAGCAGTTTACCTGAAGGAGGGGGCACGCTTGACTACACCTTC. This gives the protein CASSLPEGGGTLDYTF.